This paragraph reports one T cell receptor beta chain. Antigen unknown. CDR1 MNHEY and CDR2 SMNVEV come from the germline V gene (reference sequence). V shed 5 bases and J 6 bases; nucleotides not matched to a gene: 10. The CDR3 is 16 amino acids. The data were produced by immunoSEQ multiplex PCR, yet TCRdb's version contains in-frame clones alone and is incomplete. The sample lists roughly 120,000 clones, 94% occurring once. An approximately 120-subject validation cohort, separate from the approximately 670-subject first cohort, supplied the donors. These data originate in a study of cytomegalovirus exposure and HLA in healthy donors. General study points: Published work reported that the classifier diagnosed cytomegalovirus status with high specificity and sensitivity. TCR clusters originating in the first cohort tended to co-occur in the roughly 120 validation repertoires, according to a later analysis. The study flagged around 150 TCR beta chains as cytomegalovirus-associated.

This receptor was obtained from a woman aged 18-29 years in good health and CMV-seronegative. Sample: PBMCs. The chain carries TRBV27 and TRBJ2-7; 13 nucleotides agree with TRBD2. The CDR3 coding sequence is TGTGCCAGCAGTCCAATGACTAGCGGGAGGTTGGGCGAGCAGTACTTC. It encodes CASSPMTSGRLGEQYF.